One and the same sample provided the 24 T cell receptor beta chains below, sequenced in a study of blood T cell repertoires in COVID-19. Measured with immunoSEQ multiplex PCR; TCRdb has only the in-frame clones, and not every one. In the table there are about 400,000 clones, roughly nine tenths of which are singletons. The specimen was PBMCs or T cells enriched from blood (not recorded which). The receptors stem from a woman in her 30s who had recovered from COVID-19.

The CDR3 loop is CASNQGSYHYNEQFF. The CDR3 coding sequence is TGTGCCAGCAACCAGGGGAGCTATCACTACAATGAGCAGTTCTTC. The genes are TRBV5-4 and TRBJ2-1, with D perhaps TRBD1 (6 bases). V lost 6 bases, J lost 3 bases, and 16 bases lay in between. This CDR3 is built from 15 residues. CDR1 is SGHNT, CDR2 YYREEE, per germline (reference sequence).

The chain has TRBV7-3 and TRBJ2-1; tentative D call: TRBD2 (5 bases). Per germline, CDR1 SGHTA and CDR2 FQGTGA. V was clipped by 5 bases and J by 8 bases, with 19 bases between them. This CDR3 region has 15 residues. This CDR3 reads CASSLKVTGTYEQFF. For the CDR3, the DNA is TGTGCCAGCAGCCTAAAGGTTACGGGAACTTATGAGCAGTTCTTC.

V and J are TRBV29-1 and TRBJ2-1; weak D call: TRBD2 (6 bases). This CDR3 is built from 18 residues. Germline CDR1 and CDR2: SQVTM and ANQGSEA. V was pared by 4 bases and J by 0 bases, with 22 bases between. CDR3 protein: CSVVPTEILGGSYNEQFF. CDR3 DNA: TGCAGCGTTGTCCCAACGGAAATACTGGGGGGCTCCTACAATGAGCAGTTCTTC.

The chain combines TRBV2 with TRBJ1-2, with 10 bases lining up with TRBD1. Germline V lookup: CDR1 SNHLY, CDR2 FYNNEI. The CDR3 has 14 residues. With V trimmed by 5 bases and J by 1 base, 1 base remained unmatched. The CDR3 coding sequence is TGTGCCAGCAGTCGGACAGGGGGTAACTATGGCTACACCTTC. This gives the protein CASSRTGGNYGYTF.

V is TRBV7-9 and J is TRBJ2-7, with D perhaps TRBD1 (5 bases). Germline loops: CDR1 SEHNR, CDR2 FQNEAQ (reference sequence). The CDR3 covers 13 residues. V lost 2 bases, J lost 2 bases, and 7 bases lay in between. CDR3 sequence reads: CASSLTGAYEQYF. The CDR3 coding sequence is TGTGCCAGCAGCTTAACAGGAGCCTACGAGCAGTACTTC.

This sequence joins TRBV19 and TRBJ1-3; D might be TRBD1 (6 bases). V was clipped by 11 bases and J by 3 bases, with 26 bases between them. The CDR3 is 17 amino acids. Germline lookup yields CDR1 LNHDA and CDR2 SQIVND (reference sequence). The CDR3: CAVSQTGAGAGGNTIYF. The CDR3, as DNA: TGTGCCGTCAGTCAGACCGGGGCAGGGGCGGGTGGAAACACCATATATTTT.

This clone was found a few times. The rearrangement uses TRBV11-3 and TRBJ2-1; a weak D match, TRBD2 (5 bases). The CDR3 totals 13 residues. V dropped 6 bases and J dropped 9 bases, with 15 bases sitting between them. From germline, CDR1 is SGHNT and CDR2 YENEEA. CDR3 nucleotide sequence: TGTGCCAGCAGGAGGGATAGCGTTGGTGAGCAGTTCTTC. Encoded protein: CASRRDSVGEQFF.

The rearrangement uses TRBV5-6 and TRBJ1-2, with D perhaps TRBD1 (5 bases). Germline values: CDR1 SGHDT, CDR2 YYEEEE. Trimming removed 2 bases from V and 3 bases from J, with 11 bases in between. There are 14 residues in the CDR3. The CDR3 spells CASSFGRGDYGYTF. As DNA, the CDR3 is TGTGCCAGCAGCTTTGGGAGGGGCGACTATGGCTACACCTTC.

The chain is built from TRBV2 and TRBJ2-1; D might be TRBD1 (5 bases). V dropped 5 bases and J dropped 9 bases, with 11 bases sitting between them. This CDR3 has 12 residues. CDR1 SNHLY and CDR2 FYNNEI come from the germline V gene. The CDR3 DNA follows: TGTGCCAGCAGTTTTGGTAGGGGTGAGCAGTTCTTC. Its translation: CASSFGRGEQFF.

This clone was seen once. J is TRBJ1-1 and V is TRBV19, with a weak D call TRBD1 (5 bases). Germline CDR1 and CDR2: LNHDA and SQIVND (reference sequence). V dropped 6 bases and J dropped 1 base, with 9 bases sitting between them. This CDR3 region has 13 residues. For the CDR3, the DNA is TGTGCCAGTAGAAGGACACAGAACACTGAAGCTTTCTTT. Its translation is CASRRTQNTEAFF.

This rearrangement joins TRBV28 to TRBJ1-2; maybe TRBD1 (5 bases). V was clipped by 5 bases and J by 5 bases, with 18 bases between them. Germline loops: CDR1 MDHEN, CDR2 SYDVKM. The CDR3 loop spans 15 amino acids. The CDR3 DNA follows: TGTGCCAGCAGTCACCTATCCGGCAGGGCGTATGGCTACACCTTC. Translation: CASSHLSGRAYGYTF.

J is TRBJ2-7 and V is TRBV19, with TRBD2 identical over 7 bases. V gave up 5 bases and J gave up 6 bases; unmatched junction bases: 7. Per germline, CDR1 LNHDA and CDR2 SQIVND (reference sequence). This CDR3 is 13 amino acids long. CDR3 residues: CASSGGSIFEQYF. DNA for the CDR3: TGTGCCAGTAGTGGCGGGAGTATCTTCGAGCAGTACTTC.

The genes are TRBV30 and TRBJ1-2, with D perhaps matching TRBD1 (5 bases). The ends were cut back, 2 bases at V and 8 bases at J, with 12 bases in the middle. Germline lookup yields CDR1 GTSNPN and CDR2 SVGIG (reference sequence). CDR3 size: 12 residues. The chain's CDR3 is CAWSQGRMGYTF. DNA for the CDR3: TGTGCCTGGAGTCAGGGAAGAATGGGCTACACCTTC.

The CDR3 DNA reads as TGTGCCAGCAGCTCAGCGGGGCCGAACACCGGGGAGCTGTTTTTT. Its translation is CASSSAGPNTGELFF. This rearrangement joins TRBV7-3 to TRBJ2-2, with TRBD2 identical over 7 bases. J lost 0 bases, V lost 4 bases, and 2 bases had no gene match. CDR3 length: 15 amino acids. The germline CDR1 and CDR2 sequences are SGHTA and FQGTGA. Full variable domain (remainder filled in from reference TRBV7-3 and TRBJ2-2): GAGVSQTPSNKVTEKGKYVELRCDPISGHTALYWYRQSLGQGPEFLIYFQGTGAADDSGLPNDRFFAVRPEGSVSTLKIQRTERGDSAVYLCASSSAGPNTGELFFGEGSRLTVL.

This rearrangement joins TRBV28 to TRBJ2-7; maybe TRBD2 (6 bases). There are 15 residues in the CDR3. Trimming cost V 1 base and J 4 bases, with 14 bases left between them. Per the germline V gene, CDR1 is MDHEN and CDR2 is SYDVKM. In DNA, the CDR3 is TGTGCCAGCAGTTTATTGGGGGGTGATAGGTACGAGCAGTACTTC. This translates into CASSLLGGDRYEQYF.

This chain uses TRBV13 with TRBJ2-1, with 11 bases lining up with TRBD2. The CDR3 is 15 residues long. CDR1 and CDR2 (germline): PRHDT, FYEKMQ (reference sequence). After removal of 8 bases from V and 4 bases from J, the junction contained 7 bases not matched to a gene. The DNA of the CDR3 is TGTGCCAGCGAACTAGCGGGGGAGCTGTACAATGAGCAGTTCTTC. It is translated as CASELAGELYNEQFF.

This chain uses TRBV11-3 with TRBJ2-1, with D maybe TRBD2 (6 bases). The CDR3 consists of 15 residues. Germline V gene sequence: CDR1 SGHNT, CDR2 YENEEA. Trimming removed 4 bases from V and 3 bases from J, with 13 bases in between. The CDR3 protein is CASSSSRGNYNEQFF. The CDR3 nucleotides read TGTGCCAGCAGCTCCTCCCGGGGGAACTACAATGAGCAGTTCTTC.

The chain uses TRBV6-5 and TRBJ2-5, with D possibly TRBD1 on 6 matching bases. Germline CDR1 is MNHEY and CDR2 is SVGAGI. The CDR3 covers 15 residues. Trimming took 0 bases from V and 5 from J, leaving 13 bases between them. The CDR3 reads CASSYSYRASETQYF. The CDR3 nucleotides are TGTGCCAGCAGTTACTCTTACAGGGCCTCGGAGACCCAGTACTTC.

This clone was observed a handful of times. The chain recombines TRBV3-1 (or the pseudogene TRBV3-2) with TRBJ1-2, with D possibly matching TRBD1 (6 bases). This CDR3 has 15 amino acids. The V and J ends lost 4 bases and 4 bases respectively, with 16 bases between them. CDR1 and CDR2 from the germline V gene are LGHDT and YNNKEL (reference sequence). CDR3 loop: CASSPLGARSYGYTF. CDR3 in DNA: TGTGCCAGCAGCCCTTTGGGGGCGCGGAGCTATGGCTACACCTTC.

The rearrangement joins TRBV29-1 to TRBJ2-7; D gene unclear. The CDR3 is 13 residues long. Germline lookup yields CDR1 SQVTM and CDR2 ANQGSEA. The V end lost 6 bases, the J end lost 3 bases, and 15 bases lay between the germline ends. The CDR3 sequence is CSVYDDGVYEQYF. CDR3 bases: TGCAGCGTCTATGATGACGGAGTCTACGAGCAGTACTTC.

The rearrangement uses TRBV28 and TRBJ2-7, with a possible D match to TRBD1 (6 bases). This CDR3 comprises 14 residues. V lost 7 bases, J lost 1 base, and 14 bases lay in between. Germline V CDR1 and CDR2: MDHEN, SYDVKM. CDR3 bases: TGTGCCAGCATTCTCGACAGGCAATCCTACGAGCAGTACTTC. The encoded protein is CASILDRQSYEQYF.

The chain joins TRBV2 to TRBJ1-1, with 7 bases identical to TRBD1. With V trimmed by 5 bases and J by 0 bases, 9 bases remained unmatched. This CDR3 is 16 amino acids long. CDR1 is SNHLY and CDR2 is FYNNEI in the germline V gene. The CDR3 is CASSRDSGIMNTEAFF. The CDR3 bases are TGTGCCAGCAGTAGGGACAGTGGGATCATGAACACTGAAGCTTTCTTT. Looking up the rest from reference TRBV2 and TRBJ1-1 gives the full variable domain: EPEVTQTPSHQVTQMGQEVILRCVPISNHLYFYWYRQILGQKVEFLVSFYNNEISEKSEIFDDQFSVERPDGSNFTLKIRSTKLEDSAMYFCASSRDSGIMNTEAFFGQGTRLTVV.

V gene TRBV9 combines with J gene TRBJ2-7; TRBD1 agrees at 7 bases. CDR3 length: 15 amino acids. The germline V gene has CDR1 SGDLS and CDR2 YYNGEE. J was trimmed by 0 bases and V by 3 bases; bases with no gene match: 6. In nucleotides, the CDR3 is TGTGCCAGCAGCGGAGGGGACAGCAACTCCTACGAGCAGTACTTC. Translating it yields CASSGGDSNSYEQYF. The full variable domain, its missing parts supplied by reference TRBV9 and TRBJ2-7, is DSGVTQTPKHLITATGQRVTLRCSPRSGDLSVYWYQQSLDQGLQFLIQYYNGEERAKGNILERFSAQQFPDLHSELNLSSLELGDSALYFCASSGGDSNSYEQYFGPGTRLTVT.

The chain carries TRBV27 and TRBJ1-1; weak D call: TRBD1 (6 bases). Germline-derived CDR1 and CDR2 are MNHEY and SMNVEV (reference sequence). The V end lost 0 bases, the J end lost 0 bases, and 11 bases lay between the germline ends. The CDR3 spans 16 residues. CDR3 residues: CASSLSRTAMNTEAFF. DNA for the CDR3: TGTGCCAGCAGTTTATCGAGGACAGCTATGAACACTGAAGCTTTCTTT.